The 16 T cell receptor beta chains below all came from one sample that was sequenced in a study of T cell responses to AZD1222 COVID-19 vaccine. Assay: immunoSEQ multiplex PCR; the TCRdb copy retains only in-frame clones and omits some. Of around 99,000 clones listed, 90% to 95% are singletons. This specimen was peripheral blood, taken on day 0 of AZD1222 vaccination. All receptors come from an adult in good health.

This chain uses TRBV5-1 with TRBJ2-1, with 7 bases that match TRBD1. The CDR3 extends over 15 amino acids. The germline V gene has CDR1 SGHRS and CDR2 YFSETQ. With 1 base clipped from V and 3 bases from J, the junction kept 4 bases outside the gene matches. As DNA, the CDR3 is TGCGCCAGCAGCTTGTCCTGGGACAGCTACAATGAGCAGTTCTTC. This sequence encodes CASSLSWDSYNEQFF.

The chain uses TRBV4-1 and TRBJ2-7; tentative D call: TRBD2 (6 bases). The CDR3 contains 12 residues. Per the germline V gene, CDR1 is MGHRA and CDR2 is YSYEKL. V lost 4 bases and J lost 7, with 11 bases in between. CDR3 region: CASSRGGLEQYF. CDR3 DNA: TGCGCCAGCAGCCGGGGAGGTTTAGAGCAGTACTTC.

As regards this clone: Sequence at one end of the junction differs from germline and may be a read error. The CDR3 nucleotides are TGTGCCAGCAGCCAAGATATTTTGGGGCCTTCCTTCGAGCAGTACTTC. It yields the protein CASSQDILGPSFEQYF. The chain combines TRBV3-1 (or the pseudogene TRBV3-2) with TRBJ2-7; the D gene is possibly TRBD1 (5 bases). Germline CDR1 and CDR2: LGHDT and YNNKEL (reference sequence). The CDR3 covers 16 residues.

This chain links TRBV7-2 with TRBJ1-2, with 8 bases identical to TRBD1. In germline, CDR1 is SGHTA, CDR2 FQGNSA. Germline trimming cut 5 bases from V and 6 bases from J; bases unmatched to any gene: 11. The CDR3 length is 15 residues. The CDR3 bases are TGTGCCAGCAGCCTCGCCCGGGACAGGAGTGATGGCTACACCTTC. It is translated as CASSLARDRSDGYTF.

V and J are TRBV6-5 and TRBJ2-1; D is possibly TRBD2 (6 bases). CDR3 size: 14 residues. Germline CDR1 is MNHEY and CDR2 is SVGAGI. V was shortened by 4 bases and J by 3 bases, with 10 bases between the two germline ends. For the CDR3, the DNA is TGTGCCAGCAGTTCCGGGAGAGGCTACAATGAGCAGTTCTTC. Translating it yields CASSSGRGYNEQFF.

The chain links TRBV2 to TRBJ1-2; 9 bases agree with TRBD1. J was trimmed by 4 bases and V by 2 bases; bases with no gene match: 5. Germline V CDR1 and CDR2: SNHLY, FYNNEI. The length of the CDR3 is 15 residues. Written as DNA, the CDR3 is TGTGCCAGCAGTGAAACCGGGACAGGGACCTATGGCTACACCTTC. Protein product: CASSETGTGTYGYTF.

The chain combines TRBV19 with TRBJ2-6; D possibly corresponds to TRBD2 (6 bases). Germline lookup yields CDR1 LNHDA and CDR2 SQIVND (reference sequence). This CDR3 comprises 17 residues. Trimming left V 3 bases short and J 1 base short, with 13 bases between. As DNA, the CDR3 is TGTGCCAGTAGTATCATGGCACGGGAGTCTGGGGCCAACGTCCTGACTTTC. Its translation: CASSIMARESGANVLTF.

J is TRBJ2-3 and V is TRBV15, with D unresolved. The V end lost 5 bases, the J end lost 3 bases, and 15 bases lay between the germline ends. The germline gives CDR1 LNHNV, CDR2 YYDKDF (reference sequence). The CDR3 runs 15 residues. The CDR3 bases are TGTGCCACCAGCTCAGAGCCTCAAAGGACAGATACGCAGTATTTT. This sequence encodes CATSSEPQRTDTQYF.

V is TRBV3-1 (or the pseudogene TRBV3-2) and J is TRBJ2-1; D is unresolved. The CDR3 is 12 amino acids. With 1 base removed from V and 7 bases from J, the gap between germline ends came to 5 bases. Germline loops: CDR1 LGHDT, CDR2 YNNKEL (reference sequence). The CDR3 DNA is TGTGCCAGCAGCCAAGCTAATAATGAGCAGTTCTTC. This translates into CASSQANNEQFF.

This rearrangement joins TRBV4-2 to TRBJ1-6; D possibly corresponds to TRBD1 (5 bases). V shed 0 bases and J shed 0 bases, with 12 bases lying between them. This CDR3 region has 18 residues. Germline V gene sequence: CDR1 LGHNA, CDR2 YNFKEQ. DNA for the CDR3: TGTGCCAGCAGCCAAGATAGCACAGACAGCTCCTATAATTCACCCCTCCACTTT. Translating it yields CASSQDSTDSSYNSPLHF.

The genes are TRBV19 and TRBJ1-1, with 10 bases fitting TRBD1. CDR3 length: 16 amino acids. Trimming took 1 base from V and 5 from J; bases not matched to a gene: 7. Germline loops: CDR1 LNHDA, CDR2 SQIVND (reference sequence). The CDR3 here is CASSIVDPGQGTEAFF. DNA for the CDR3: TGTGCCAGTAGTATAGTGGACCCGGGACAGGGGACTGAAGCTTTCTTT.

The chain employs TRBV21-1 and TRBJ2-2; the tabulated D call, TRBD1, remains unverified against the DNA. TRBV21-1 is described as a pseudogene. There are 16 residues in the CDR3. CDR3 nucleotides: TGTGCCAGCAGCACCCAGGACAGGGAAGGGGCCGGGGAGCTGTTTTTT. This encodes CASSTQDREGAGELFF.

The chain employs TRBV28 and TRBJ1-2; tentative D call: TRBD1 (6 bases). The CDR3 runs 14 residues. Germline values: CDR1 MDHEN, CDR2 SYDVKM. V was clipped by 6 bases and J by 4 bases, with 15 bases between them. The CDR3 protein is CASRSSGQVYGYTF. CDR3 bases: TGTGCCAGCAGATCATCGGGACAAGTCTATGGCTACACCTTC.

V is TRBV7-8 and J is TRBJ1-5; TRBD1 agrees at 9 bases. Looked up from germline, CDR1 is SGHVS and CDR2 is FQNEAQ. The CDR3 has 16 residues. Trimming removed 6 bases from V and 3 bases from J; junction bases left unmatched: 9. The CDR3 region has the DNA TGTGCCAGCAGGAAGCCGGGACAGGGAGCCAATCAGCCCCAGCATTTT. As protein: CASRKPGQGANQPQHF.

This clone showed up just once. The V call is TRBV6-5, the J call TRBJ1-1; D unclear. This CDR3 has 13 residues. CDR1 MNHEY and CDR2 SVGAGI come from the germline V gene. V was trimmed by 0 bases and J by 5 bases, leaving 7 bases between them. Written as DNA, the CDR3 is TGTGCCAGCAGTTACTCCCATCAGACTGAAGCTTTCTTT. This gives the protein CASSYSHQTEAFF.

This chain links TRBV7-2 with TRBJ2-7, with TRBD2 matching over 14 bases. Per the germline V gene, CDR1 is SGHTA and CDR2 is FQGNSA. V dropped 5 bases and J dropped 4; count of bases not matched to a gene: 1. The CDR3 length is 14 residues. CDR3 protein: CASSRTSGGYEQYF. Written as DNA, the CDR3 is TGTGCCAGCAGCCGGACTAGCGGGGGGTACGAGCAGTACTTC.